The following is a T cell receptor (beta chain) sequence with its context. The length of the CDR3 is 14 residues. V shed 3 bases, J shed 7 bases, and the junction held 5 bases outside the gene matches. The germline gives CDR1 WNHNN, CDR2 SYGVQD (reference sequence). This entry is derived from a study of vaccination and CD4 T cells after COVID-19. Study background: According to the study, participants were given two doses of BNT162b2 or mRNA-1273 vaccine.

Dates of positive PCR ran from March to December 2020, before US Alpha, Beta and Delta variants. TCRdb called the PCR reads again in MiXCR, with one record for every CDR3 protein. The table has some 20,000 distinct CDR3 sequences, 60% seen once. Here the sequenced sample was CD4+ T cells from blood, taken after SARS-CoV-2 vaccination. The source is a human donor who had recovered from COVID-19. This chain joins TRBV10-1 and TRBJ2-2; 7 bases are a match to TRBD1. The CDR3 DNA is TGCGCCAGCAGTGATCACAGGGGTCTCGGGGAGCTGTTTTTT. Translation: CASSDHRGLGELFF.